Sequencing of this T cell receptor beta chain was carried out in a study of CD8 T cells in ankylosing spondylitis. The study, taken as a whole, reports: Reportedly, disease-linked clones are significantly enriched in ankylosing spondylitis patients' matched synovial fluid. Roughly eight highly homologous variants formed a TCR beta motif that appeared characteristic of ankylosing spondylitis blood. Previous work reported some of these motif variants in the synovial fluid and blood of reactive arthritis. Disease-linked clones proved CD8+ and comparatively uncommon in peripheral blood.

The CDR3 contains 14 residues. Germline V gene sequence: CDR1 MNHEY, CDR2 SVGEGT. The ends were cut back, 6 bases at V and 11 bases at J, with 20 bases in the middle. This clonotype was counted a few times. Its target is not known. It was by quantitative 5'-RACE with molecular barcodes that TCR beta libraries were made. TCRdb re-derived calls from the 5' RACE reads in MiXCR, one entry per CDR3 protein. This table has approximately 520,000 distinct CDR3 sequences, approximately 5.3% appearing once. The TCR was taken from a male donor with ankylosing spondylitis. The V gene is TRBV6-2 or TRBV6-3, the J gene TRBJ2-4; D call uncertain. Sequencing used blood, either unsorted or a sorted T cell fraction (not recorded which). CDR3 sequence (DNA): TGTGCCAGCAGCCTTAAGGACCCTGGAACCGTTCAGTACTTC. It translates to CASSLKDPGTVQYF.